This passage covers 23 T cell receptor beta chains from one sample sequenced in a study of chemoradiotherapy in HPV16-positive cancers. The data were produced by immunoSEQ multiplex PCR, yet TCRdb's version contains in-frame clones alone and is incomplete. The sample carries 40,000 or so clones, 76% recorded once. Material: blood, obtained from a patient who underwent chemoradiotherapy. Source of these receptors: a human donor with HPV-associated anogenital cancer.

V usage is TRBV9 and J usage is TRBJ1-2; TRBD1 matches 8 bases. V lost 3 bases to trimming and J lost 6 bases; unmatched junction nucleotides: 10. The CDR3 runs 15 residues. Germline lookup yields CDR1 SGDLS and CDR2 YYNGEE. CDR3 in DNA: TGTGCCAGCAGCGCGGTGGGACAGGAAAGGGATGGCTACACCTTC. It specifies CASSAVGQERDGYTF.

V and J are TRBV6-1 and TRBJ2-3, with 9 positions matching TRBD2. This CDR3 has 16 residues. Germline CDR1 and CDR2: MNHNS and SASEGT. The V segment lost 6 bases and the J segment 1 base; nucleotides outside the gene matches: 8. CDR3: CASRELAGGGTDTQYF. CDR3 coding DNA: TGTGCCAGCAGAGAACTAGCGGGCGGTGGCACAGATACGCAGTATTTT.

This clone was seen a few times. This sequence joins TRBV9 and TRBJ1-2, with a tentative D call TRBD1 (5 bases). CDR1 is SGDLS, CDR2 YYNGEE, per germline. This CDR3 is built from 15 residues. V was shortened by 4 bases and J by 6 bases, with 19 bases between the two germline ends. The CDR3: CASSHPRSGGDGYTF. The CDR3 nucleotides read TGTGCCAGCAGCCACCCAAGGTCGGGGGGGGATGGCTACACCTTC. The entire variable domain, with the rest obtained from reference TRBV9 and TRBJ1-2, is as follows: DSGVTQTPKHLITATGQRVTLRCSPRSGDLSVYWYQQSLDQGLQFLIQYYNGEERAKGNILERFSAQQFPDLHSELNLSSLELGDSALYFCASSHPRSGGDGYTFGSGTRLTVV.

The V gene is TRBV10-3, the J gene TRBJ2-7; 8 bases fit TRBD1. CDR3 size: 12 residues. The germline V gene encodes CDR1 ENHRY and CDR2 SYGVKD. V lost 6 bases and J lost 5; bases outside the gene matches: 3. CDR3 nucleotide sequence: TGTGCCATCAGGAGGACAGGGAACGAGCAGTACTTC. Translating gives CAIRRTGNEQYF.

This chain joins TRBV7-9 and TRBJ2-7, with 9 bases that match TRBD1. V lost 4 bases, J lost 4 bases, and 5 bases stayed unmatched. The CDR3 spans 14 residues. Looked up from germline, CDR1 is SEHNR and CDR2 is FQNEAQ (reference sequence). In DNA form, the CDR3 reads TGTGCCAGCAGCTCACAGGGGGCGTCGTACGAGCAGTACTTC. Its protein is CASSSQGASYEQYF. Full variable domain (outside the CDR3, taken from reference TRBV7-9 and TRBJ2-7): DTGVSQNPRHKITKRGQNVTFRCDPISEHNRLYWYRQTLGQGPEFLTYFQNEAQLEKSRLLSDRFSAERPKGSFSTLEIQRTEQGDSAMYLCASSSQGASYEQYFGPGTRLTVT.

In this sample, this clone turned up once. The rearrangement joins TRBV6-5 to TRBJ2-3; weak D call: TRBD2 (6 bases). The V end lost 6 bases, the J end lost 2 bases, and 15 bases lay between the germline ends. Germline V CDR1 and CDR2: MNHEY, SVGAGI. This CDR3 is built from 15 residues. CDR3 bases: TGTGCCAGCAGCCTCGGAGGGACTGACACAGATACGCAGTATTTT. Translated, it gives CASSLGGTDTDTQYF.

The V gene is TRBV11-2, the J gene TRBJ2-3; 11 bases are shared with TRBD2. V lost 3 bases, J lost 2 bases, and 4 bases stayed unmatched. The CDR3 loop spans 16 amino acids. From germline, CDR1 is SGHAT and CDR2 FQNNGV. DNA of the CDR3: TGTGCCAGCAGCTTCGGGACTAGCGGACCCACAGATACGCAGTATTTT. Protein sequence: CASSFGTSGPTDTQYF.

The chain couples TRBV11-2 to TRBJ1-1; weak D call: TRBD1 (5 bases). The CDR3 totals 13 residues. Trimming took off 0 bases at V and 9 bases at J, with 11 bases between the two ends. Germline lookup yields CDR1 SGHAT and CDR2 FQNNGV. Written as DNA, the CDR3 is TGTGCCAGCAGCTTAGATTTGGGACCGAAAGCTTTCTTT. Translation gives CASSLDLGPKAFF. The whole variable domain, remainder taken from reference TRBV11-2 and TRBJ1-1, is EAGVAQSPRYKIIEKRQSVAFWCNPISGHATLYWYQQILGQGPKLLIQFQNNGVVDDSQLPKDRFSAERLKGVDSTLKIQPAKLEDSAVYLCASSLDLGPKAFFGQGTRLTVV.

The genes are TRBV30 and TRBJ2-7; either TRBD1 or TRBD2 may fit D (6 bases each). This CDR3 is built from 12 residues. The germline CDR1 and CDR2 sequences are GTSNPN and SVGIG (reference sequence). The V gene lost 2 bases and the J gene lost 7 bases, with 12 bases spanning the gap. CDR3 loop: CAWSLGGREQYF. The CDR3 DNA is TGTGCCTGGAGTCTAGGGGGGAGGGAGCAGTACTTC.

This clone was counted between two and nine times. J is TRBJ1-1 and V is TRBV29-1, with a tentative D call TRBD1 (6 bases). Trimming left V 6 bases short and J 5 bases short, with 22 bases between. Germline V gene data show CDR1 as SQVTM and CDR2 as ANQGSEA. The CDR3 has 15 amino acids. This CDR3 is CSVSRDNGRSTEAFF. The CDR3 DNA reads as TGCAGCGTCTCCAGGGACAATGGCCGGTCGACTGAAGCTTTCTTT.

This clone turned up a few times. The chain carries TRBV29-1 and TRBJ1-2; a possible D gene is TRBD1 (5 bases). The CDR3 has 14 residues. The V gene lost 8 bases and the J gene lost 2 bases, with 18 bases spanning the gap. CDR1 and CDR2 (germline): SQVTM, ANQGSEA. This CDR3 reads CSYAGTEGNYGYTF. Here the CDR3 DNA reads TGCAGCTACGCCGGGACCGAGGGGAACTATGGCTACACCTTC.

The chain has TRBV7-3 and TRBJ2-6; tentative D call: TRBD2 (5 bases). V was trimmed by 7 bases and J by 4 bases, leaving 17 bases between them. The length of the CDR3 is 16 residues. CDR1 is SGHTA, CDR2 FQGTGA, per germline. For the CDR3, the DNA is TGTGCCAGCACCCCTGCGGGCAGTGCAGGGGCCAACGTCCTGACTTTC. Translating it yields CASTPAGSAGANVLTF.

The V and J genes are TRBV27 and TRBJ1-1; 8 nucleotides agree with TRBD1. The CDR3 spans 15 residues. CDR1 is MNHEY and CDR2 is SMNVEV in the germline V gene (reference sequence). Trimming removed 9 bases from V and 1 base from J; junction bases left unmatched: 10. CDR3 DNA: TGTGCCAGTTTCGAAACCGGGACAGGGAACACTGAAGCTTTCTTT. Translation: CASFETGTGNTEAFF.

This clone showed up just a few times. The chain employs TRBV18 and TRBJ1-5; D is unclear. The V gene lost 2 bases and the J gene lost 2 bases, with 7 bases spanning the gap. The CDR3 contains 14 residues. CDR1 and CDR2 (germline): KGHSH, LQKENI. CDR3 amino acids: CASSPNGGNQPQHF. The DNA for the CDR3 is TGTGCCAGCTCACCAAATGGGGGCAATCAGCCCCAGCATTTT.

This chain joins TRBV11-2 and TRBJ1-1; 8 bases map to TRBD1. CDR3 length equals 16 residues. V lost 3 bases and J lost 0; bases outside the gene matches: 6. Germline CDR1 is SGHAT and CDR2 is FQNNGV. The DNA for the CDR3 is TGTGCCAGCAGCTTGCGTCGGACAGGGATGAACACTGAAGCTTTCTTT. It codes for CASSLRRTGMNTEAFF.

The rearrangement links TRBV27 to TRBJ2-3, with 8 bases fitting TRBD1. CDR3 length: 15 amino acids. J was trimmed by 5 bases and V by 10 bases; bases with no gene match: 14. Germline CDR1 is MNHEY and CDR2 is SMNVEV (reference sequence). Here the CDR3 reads CATMGLRGRIDTQYF. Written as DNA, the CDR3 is TGTGCCACCATGGGCCTCAGGGGGCGTATAGATACGCAGTATTTT.

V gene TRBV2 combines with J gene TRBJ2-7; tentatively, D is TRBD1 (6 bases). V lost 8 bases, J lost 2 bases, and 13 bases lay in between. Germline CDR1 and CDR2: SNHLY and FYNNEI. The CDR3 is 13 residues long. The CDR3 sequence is CASEGDTTYEQYF. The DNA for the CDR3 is TGTGCCAGCGAGGGGGACACCACCTACGAGCAGTACTTC.

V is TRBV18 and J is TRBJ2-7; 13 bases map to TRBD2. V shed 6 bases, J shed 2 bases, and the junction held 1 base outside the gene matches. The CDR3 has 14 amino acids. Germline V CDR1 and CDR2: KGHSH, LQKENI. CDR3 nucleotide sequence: TGTGCCAGCTCCGGGACTAGCGGGGCCTACGAGCAGTACTTC. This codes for CASSGTSGAYEQYF.

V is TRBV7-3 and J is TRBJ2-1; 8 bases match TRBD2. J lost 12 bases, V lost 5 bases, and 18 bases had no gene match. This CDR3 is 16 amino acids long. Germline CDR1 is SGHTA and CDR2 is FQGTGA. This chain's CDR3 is CASSASRGGLFGGQFF. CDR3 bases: TGTGCCAGCAGCGCCTCCCGGGGGGGCCTGTTTGGGGGGCAGTTCTTC.

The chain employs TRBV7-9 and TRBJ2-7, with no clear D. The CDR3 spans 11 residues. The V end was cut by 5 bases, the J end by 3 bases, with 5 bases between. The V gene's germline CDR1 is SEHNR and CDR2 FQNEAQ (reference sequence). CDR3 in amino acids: CASSISYEQYF. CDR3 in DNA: TGTGCCAGCAGCATCAGCTACGAGCAGTACTTC.

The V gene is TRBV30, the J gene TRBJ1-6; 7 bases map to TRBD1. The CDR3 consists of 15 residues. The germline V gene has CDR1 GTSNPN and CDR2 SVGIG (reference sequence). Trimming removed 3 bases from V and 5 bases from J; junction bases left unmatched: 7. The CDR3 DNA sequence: TGTGCCTGGAGCGGTCGGAGGGGGCATAATTCACCCCTCCACTTT. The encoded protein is CAWSGRRGHNSPLHF. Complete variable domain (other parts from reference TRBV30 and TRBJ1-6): SQTIHQWPATLVQPVGSPLSLECTVEGTSNPNLYWYRQAAGRGLQLLFYSVGIGQISSEVPQNLSASRPQDRQFILSSKKLLLSDSGFYLCAWSGRRGHNSPLHFGNGTRLTVT.

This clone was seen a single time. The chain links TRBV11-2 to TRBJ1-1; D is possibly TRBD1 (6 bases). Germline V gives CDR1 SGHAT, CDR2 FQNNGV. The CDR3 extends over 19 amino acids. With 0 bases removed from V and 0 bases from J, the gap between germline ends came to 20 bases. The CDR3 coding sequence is TGTGCCAGCAGCTTAGATGGGTTTATGACAGGACTCATGAACACTGAAGCTTTCTTT. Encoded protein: CASSLDGFMTGLMNTEAFF.

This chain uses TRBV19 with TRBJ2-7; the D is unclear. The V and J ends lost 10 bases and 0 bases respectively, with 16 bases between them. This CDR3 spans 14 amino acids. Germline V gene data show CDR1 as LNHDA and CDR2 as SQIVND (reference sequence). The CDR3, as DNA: TGTGCCACCCGACCCGGCGGCTACTCCTACGAGCAGTACTTC. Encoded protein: CATRPGGYSYEQYF.